This TCR beta chain was sequenced during a study of blood T cells in healthy people across ages. The CDR3 is 15 amino acids. V was clipped by 2 bases and J by 4 bases; unmatched bases: 4. The germline CDR1 and CDR2 sequences are SGHTA and FQGNSA. Primers used in a second PCR of about 6 to 11 cycles were a sample-barcoded 5' primer and a J-beta primer mix. Carrying 12 random nucleotides, a template-switch adaptor labeled each individual cDNA molecule. TCRdb called the 5' RACE reads again in MiXCR, with one record for every CDR3 protein. This table holds about 640,000 distinct CDR3 sequences, 58% found once. Extracted total RNA amounted to at least 6 micrograms for each sample. Only a few counts were recorded for this clonotype.

The sequenced sample was blood. This receptor was identified in a man aged 55 to 70 in good health. The J gene is TRBJ2-3, the V gene TRBV7-2, with TRBD2 matching 9 bases. CDR3 in amino acids: CASSLILAGADTQYF. The DNA of the CDR3 is TGTGCCAGCAGCTTAATACTAGCGGGCGCAGATACGCAGTATTTT.